This T cell receptor (beta chain) was recovered during a study of T cell repertoires in cytomegalovirus infection. For the study at large: Selection of CMV epitopes for the study included recently identified HLA-C-restricted and well-studied HLA-B-restricted ones. Indications came from public TCR beta signatures; they pointed to CMV infection and to a matching HLA type.

Whole-study findings and limits: Across the ex vivo response, the dominant clonotypes were HLA-C-restricted CMV-specific TCR beta clonotypes. CMV carriers having the relevant HLA were flagged by cumulative public TCR beta family frequency.

TCRdb independently ran MiXCR on the reads; one entry per CDR3 protein. The sample yields 800,000 to 950,000 distinct CDR3 sequences, 32% seen once. The CDR3 is made up of 17 amino acids. Germline values: CDR1 LNHDA, CDR2 SQIVND (reference sequence). Trimming cost V 4 bases and J 1 base; bases outside gene matches: 10. This clonotype was observed a handful of times. Its target is not known. The TCR was taken from a human donor in good health (CMV status not recorded). Some clones in this sample may be carry-over from other donors' samples. The chain combines TRBV19 with TRBJ2-1, with 7 nucleotides matching TRBD2. Sample: cultured CD8+ T cells from PBMCs, taken from culture after CMV antigen stimulation. The CDR3 DNA reads as TGTGCCAGTAGTACCCTCCCCGGGACTATTTCCTACAATGAGCAGTTCTTC. It is translated as CASSTLPGTISYNEQFF.